These 31 T cell receptor beta chains were all obtained from the same sample, sequenced in a study of blood T cell repertoires in COVID-19. Profiled with immunoSEQ multiplex PCR; TCRdb holds only in-frame clones, not every one. Of 350,000 to 400,000 clones detected, roughly 87% appear once; the ten largest clones hold just under 3%. Sequences were obtained from PBMCs or T cells enriched from blood (not recorded which). These receptors originate from a woman younger than 45 who had recovered from COVID-19.

The V and J genes are TRBV5-1 and TRBJ2-3; 10 bases line up with TRBD2. Trimming at V came to 2 bases and at J to 3 bases, leaving 0 bases not matched to a gene. The germline gives CDR1 SGHRS, CDR2 YFSETQ. CDR3 length: 14 amino acids. CDR3 sequence: CASSFSGRTDTQYF. CDR3 sequence (DNA): TGCGCCAGCAGCTTTAGCGGGAGGACAGATACGCAGTATTTT.

The V call is TRBV7-2, the J call TRBJ1-2; tentative D call: TRBD1 (5 bases). From germline, CDR1 is SGHTA and CDR2 FQGNSA. V lost 1 base to trimming and J lost 6 bases, with 15 bases between them. The CDR3 sequence is 15 residues long. In DNA, the CDR3 is TGTGCCAGCAGCTTAGTCATCCGGGGGTCCCATGGCTACACCTTC. Protein product: CASSLVIRGSHGYTF.

The chain combines TRBV7-2 with TRBJ1-1, with TRBD1 identical over 9 bases. Germline V gene sequence: CDR1 SGHTA, CDR2 FQGNSA. The CDR3 covers 13 residues. Trimming removed 11 bases from V and 5 bases from J; junction bases left unmatched: 9. The CDR3 bases are TGTGCCTGTTTACAGGGGGCAGGGACTGAAGCTTTCTTT. Translating gives CACLQGAGTEAFF.

V usage is TRBV18 and J usage is TRBJ1-2; no clear D. Germline values: CDR1 KGHSH, CDR2 LQKENI. This CDR3 spans 16 amino acids. Trimming cost V 1 base and J 6 bases, with 18 bases left between them. CDR3 coding DNA: TGTGCCAGCTCACCACTGCGGAGGGCCTCGCACGATGGCTACACCTTC. This encodes CASSPLRRASHDGYTF.

This chain joins TRBV29-1 and TRBJ2-3; D gene unclear. CDR3 length equals 12 residues. In germline, CDR1 is SQVTM, CDR2 ANQGSEA. V was pared by 1 base and J by 6 bases, with 8 bases between. Written as DNA, the CDR3 is TGCAGCGTTGAAGTGTTTGCGGATACGCAGTATTTT. As protein: CSVEVFADTQYF.

The V call is TRBV7-2, the J call TRBJ1-2; TRBD1 matches 7 bases. Trimming at V came to 2 bases and at J to 7 bases, leaving 4 bases not matched to a gene. CDR3 length: 13 amino acids. Germline CDR1 and CDR2: SGHTA and FQGNSA. This chain's CDR3 is CASSLQGVGGYTF. In DNA, the CDR3 is TGTGCCAGCAGCTTACAGGGGGTTGGTGGCTACACCTTC.

There are a few counts of this clone. The chain employs TRBV19 and TRBJ2-1; TRBD2 matches at 12 bases. The CDR3 extends over 15 amino acids. Germline loops: CDR1 LNHDA, CDR2 SQIVND (reference sequence). J was trimmed by 9 bases and V by 3 bases; bases with no gene match: 6. CDR3 loop: CASSIKTSGRIEQFF. The CDR3 DNA sequence: TGTGCCAGTAGTATCAAGACTAGCGGGAGAATTGAGCAGTTCTTC.

V usage is TRBV7-2 and J usage is TRBJ1-3, with 7 positions matching TRBD1. Germline loops: CDR1 SGHTA, CDR2 FQGNSA. This CDR3 contains 14 residues. Germline trimming cut 4 bases from V and 1 base from J; bases unmatched to any gene: 1. For the CDR3, the DNA is TGTGCCAGCAGCTCGGGACAGTCTGGAAACACCATATATTTT. Protein sequence: CASSSGQSGNTIYF.

The rearrangement uses TRBV27 and TRBJ2-3; a possible D gene is TRBD2 (5 bases). Germline assignment: CDR1 MNHEY and CDR2 SMNVEV (reference sequence). The ends were cut back, 0 bases at V and 4 bases at J, with 8 bases in the middle. This CDR3 spans 14 amino acids. The CDR3 bases are TGTGCCAGCAGTTTATCGATCGGGGCAGATACGCAGTATTTT. Translating it yields CASSLSIGADTQYF.

This clone has just a few counts. The V and J genes are TRBV13 and TRBJ2-7; TRBD2 matches 10 bases. Unmatched junction bases numbered 4, after V lost 5 bases and J lost 3 bases. This CDR3 contains 14 residues. CDR1 and CDR2 (germline): PRHDT, FYEKMQ (reference sequence). The CDR3 loop is CASSPSSGSYEQYF. The DNA for the CDR3 is TGTGCCAGCAGCCCTTCTAGCGGGAGCTACGAGCAGTACTTC.

V and J are TRBV11-1 and TRBJ1-2, with TRBD1 identical over 7 bases. The germline V gene encodes CDR1 SGHAT and CDR2 FQDESV (reference sequence). The ends lost 8 bases at V and 0 bases at J; junction bases unmatched: 9. The CDR3 is made up of 15 amino acids. This CDR3 is CASVPGTAANYGYTF. The CDR3 DNA reads TGTGCCAGCGTCCCCGGGACAGCCGCTAACTATGGCTACACCTTC. Full variable domain (rest looked up from reference TRBV11-1 and TRBJ1-2): EAEVAQSPRYKITEKSQAVAFWCDPISGHATLYWYRQILGQGPELLVQFQDESVVDDSQLPKDRFSAERLKGVDSTLKIQPAELGDSAMYLCASVPGTAANYGYTFGSGTRLTVV.

This clone was seen more than once but under ten times. This chain uses TRBV18 with TRBJ2-4; D might be TRBD1 (5 bases). The CDR3 totals 17 residues. From germline, CDR1 is KGHSH and CDR2 LQKENI. V lost 0 bases and J lost 3, with 15 bases in between. The DNA of the CDR3 is TGTGCCAGCTCACCACCCCAGGGCGAGTATCTCAAAAACATTCAGTACTTC. This translates into CASSPPQGEYLKNIQYF.

The chain has TRBV5-1 and TRBJ2-2; TRBD1 aligns across 10 bases. The junction had 3 bases not matched to a gene; V was cut back by 0 bases and J by 7 bases. The germline V gene has CDR1 SGHRS and CDR2 YFSETQ. This CDR3 is 15 amino acids long. CDR3 loop: CASSLGQGAVGELFF. The CDR3, as DNA: TGCGCCAGCAGCTTGGGACAGGGGGCTGTCGGGGAGCTGTTTTTT.

The V gene is TRBV5-1, the J gene TRBJ2-5, with TRBD1 matching 8 bases. Germline V lookup: CDR1 SGHRS, CDR2 YFSETQ. This CDR3 contains 16 residues. The junction had 8 bases not matched to a gene; V was cut back by 3 bases and J by 1 base. The CDR3 reads CASSSGQGNFQETQYF. DNA for the CDR3: TGCGCCAGCAGCTCCGGACAGGGTAACTTCCAAGAGACCCAGTACTTC.

The genes are TRBV2 and TRBJ2-1; TRBD1 matches 8 bases. The junction had 0 bases not matched to a gene; V was cut back by 4 bases and J by 7 bases. The CDR3 extends over 12 amino acids. Germline-derived CDR1 and CDR2 are SNHLY and FYNNEI. The CDR3 loop is CASSGTGNEQFF. The DNA for the CDR3 is TGTGCCAGCAGTGGGACAGGGAATGAGCAGTTCTTC.

The chain combines TRBV7-2 with TRBJ1-4; 7 bases agree with TRBD1. V shed 0 bases and J 8 bases; nucleotides not matched to a gene: 3. Per germline, CDR1 SGHTA and CDR2 FQGNSA. This CDR3 is 14 amino acids long. The CDR3 here is CASSLARGQEKLFF. The CDR3 region has the DNA TGTGCCAGCAGCTTAGCTAGGGGGCAGGAAAAACTGTTTTTT.

V usage is TRBV5-1 and J usage is TRBJ1-2; perhaps TRBD1 as D (5 bases). The V gene lost 3 bases and the J gene lost 5 bases, with 14 bases spanning the gap. The CDR3 has 14 amino acids. Germline CDR1 SGHRS, CDR2 YFSETQ. CDR3 region: CASSWEGSLYGYTF. CDR3 DNA: TGCGCCAGCAGCTGGGAGGGGAGCCTTTATGGCTACACCTTC.

The rearrangement joins TRBV7-9 to TRBJ1-4; no clear D. CDR3 length: 15 amino acids. Per the germline V gene, CDR1 is SEHNR and CDR2 is FQNEAQ (reference sequence). Trimming removed 2 bases at V and 7 bases at J, with 14 bases between. CDR3 in DNA: TGTGCCAGCAGCTTATCCCGGGGTTTGGCTGAAAAACTGTTTTTT. Encoded protein: CASSLSRGLAEKLFF. The full variable domain, completed using reference TRBV7-9 and TRBJ1-4, is DTGVSQNPRHKITKRGQNVTFRCDPISEHNRLYWYRQTLGQGPEFLTYFQNEAQLEKSRLLSDRFSAERPKGSFSTLEIQRTEQGDSAMYLCASSLSRGLAEKLFFGSGTQLSVL.

The rearrangement uses TRBV29-1 and TRBJ2-7; 14 positions match TRBD2. The CDR3 is 13 amino acids. Germline loops: CDR1 SQVTM, CDR2 ANQGSEA. J was trimmed by 6 bases and V by 7 bases; bases with no gene match: 5. CDR3 bases: TGCAGCGCCCGACTAGCGGGGGGGCGCGAGCAGTACTTC. Translation gives CSARLAGGREQYF.

The chain joins TRBV3-1 (or the pseudogene TRBV3-2) to TRBJ2-1; 8 bases align to TRBD2. Looked up from germline, CDR1 is LGHDT and CDR2 is YNNKEL (reference sequence). Unmatched junction bases numbered 12, after V lost 4 bases and J lost 7 bases. The CDR3 is 16 residues long. The CDR3 protein is CASSRPGLVLRNEQFF. The CDR3 DNA reads TGTGCCAGCAGCCGACCGGGACTAGTTCTCCGGAATGAGCAGTTCTTC.

This chain joins TRBV7-8 and TRBJ2-1; D not resolved. The CDR3 loop spans 12 amino acids. Germline V lookup: CDR1 SGHVS, CDR2 FQNEAQ. Trimming removed 1 base from V and 6 bases from J, with 4 bases in between. The CDR3 region is CASSLDSNEQFF. CDR3 coding DNA: TGTGCCAGCAGCTTAGACAGCAATGAGCAGTTCTTC.

This clone showed up just a few times. The V call is TRBV30, the J call TRBJ2-7, with a weak D call TRBD2 (5 bases). Germline-derived CDR1 and CDR2 are GTSNPN and SVGIG (reference sequence). The CDR3 consists of 11 residues. Trimming removed 2 bases at V and 7 bases at J, with 9 bases between. The CDR3: CAWSPPGEQYF. For the CDR3, the DNA is TGTGCCTGGAGTCCCCCGGGGGAGCAGTACTTC.

This clone was observed a few times. The genes are TRBV10-3 and TRBJ1-1, with 9 bases identical to TRBD1. Germline CDR1 and CDR2: ENHRY and SYGVKD. This CDR3 spans 13 amino acids. Trimming took 7 bases from V and 5 from J; bases not matched to a gene: 5. CDR3 nucleotides: TGTGCCATCAAGGGACAGGGCCATACTGAAGCTTTCTTT. Its translation is CAIKGQGHTEAFF.

This clone was seen more than once but under ten times. The same CDR3 also results from other DNA sequences found in this sample. The chain joins TRBV5-1 to TRBJ1-1; no firm D call. The V end lost 2 bases, the J end lost 1 base, and 3 bases lay between the germline ends. This CDR3 is built from 12 residues. Germline V gives CDR1 SGHRS, CDR2 YFSETQ. The CDR3 reads CASSFQNTEAFF. CDR3 coding DNA: TGCGCCAGCAGCTTCCAGAACACTGAAGCTTTCTTT.

This chain joins TRBV6-6 and TRBJ2-2, with 8 bases identical to TRBD1. The V segment lost 4 bases and the J segment 6 bases; nucleotides outside the gene matches: 10. The CDR3 runs to 16 residues. Per germline, CDR1 MNHNY and CDR2 SVGAGI (reference sequence). The CDR3 here is CASSSGQGEYSGELFF. The CDR3 DNA follows: TGTGCCAGCAGTTCCGGACAGGGCGAGTACTCCGGGGAGCTGTTTTTT.

This chain links TRBV7-8 with TRBJ2-2, with TRBD1 matching over 10 bases. Germline loops: CDR1 SGHVS, CDR2 FQNEAQ. V was pared by 5 bases and J by 5 bases, with 5 bases of the junction left unmatched. CDR3 length: 15 residues. The CDR3 coding sequence is TGTGCCAGCAGCCCACCGGGACAGGGGACCGGGGAGCTGTTTTTT. This gives the protein CASSPPGQGTGELFF.

This clone was recorded only once. The CDR3 sequence: CASSRPTGYFTEAFF. Written as DNA, the CDR3 is TGCGCCAGCAGCCGGCCGACAGGGTATTTTACTGAAGCTTTCTTT. V gene TRBV4-1 combines with J gene TRBJ1-1; 7 bases match TRBD1. In germline, CDR1 is MGHRA, CDR2 YSYEKL. The CDR3 extends over 15 amino acids. V trimming: 4 bases; J trimming: 5 bases; junction bases outside the gene matches: 10.

The rearrangement joins TRBV28 to TRBJ2-7; tentatively, D is TRBD1 (6 bases). Germline loops: CDR1 MDHEN, CDR2 SYDVKM. CDR3 length: 14 amino acids. V was trimmed by 6 bases and J by 4 bases, leaving 16 bases between them. CDR3 coding DNA: TGTGCCAGCAGGGGGGCGGACAGTGCTTACGAGCAGTACTTC. Translating it yields CASRGADSAYEQYF. Supplemented by reference TRBV28 and TRBJ2-7, the full variable domain reads DVKVTQSSRYLVKRTGEKVFLECVQDMDHENMFWYRQDPGLGLRLIYFSYDVKMKEKGDIPEGYSVSREKKERFSLILESASTNQTSMYLCASRGADSAYEQYFGPGTRLTVT.

The gene calls are TRBV5-8 and TRBJ1-3; 7 bases map to TRBD1. CDR3 length equals 15 residues. V shed 4 bases, J shed 0 bases, and the junction held 4 bases outside the gene matches. CDR1 SGHTS and CDR2 YDEGEE come from the germline V gene. The CDR3 protein is CASSATGFSGNTIYF. As DNA, the CDR3 is TGTGCCAGCAGCGCGACAGGGTTCTCTGGAAACACCATATATTTT.

About this clone itself: Other DNA sequences in the same sample also yield this CDR3. The rearrangement joins TRBV18 to TRBJ2-2, with D possibly matching TRBD2 (6 bases). CDR1 is KGHSH, CDR2 LQKENI, per germline. The V and J ends lost 0 bases and 4 bases respectively, with 6 bases between them. CDR3 length: 14 residues. The CDR3 is CASSPPSGTGELFF. Here the CDR3 DNA reads TGTGCCAGCTCACCACCTAGCGGCACCGGGGAGCTGTTTTTT.

This chain uses TRBV27 with TRBJ2-7, with 8 nucleotides matching TRBD2. With 5 bases clipped from V and 6 bases from J, the junction kept 6 bases outside the gene matches. CDR3 size: 13 residues. CDR1 and CDR2 (germline): MNHEY, SMNVEV (reference sequence). The CDR3 spells CASSRGLASEQYF. Here the CDR3 DNA reads TGTGCCAGCAGTCGCGGACTAGCAAGCGAGCAGTACTTC.